This TCR beta chain comes out of a study of T-cell reconstitution after alpha-beta-depleted transplantation in children. This clonotype has a count of ten or more. With 1 base clipped from V and 5 bases from J, the junction kept 3 bases outside the gene matches. The CDR3 is 14 residues long. CDR1 LGHDT and CDR2 YNNKEL come from the germline V gene (reference sequence). A library of TCRbeta sequences, prepared with unique molecular identifiers, was generated. TCRdb re-called the PCR reads through MiXCR, storing one row per CDR3 protein. The sample comprises 230,000 or so distinct CDR3 sequences, around 11% of which are singletons, and approximately 2.4% rests with the top ten.

This clonotype originated in a human donor who donated a stem cell graft to a child with acute lymphoblastic leukemia. Sequences were derived from PBMCs from the stem cell graft donor, sampled from the stem cell graft. The chain is built from TRBV3-1 and TRBJ2-7; 9 bases align to TRBD2. CDR3 in amino acids: CASSQGLAGNEQYF. CDR3 sequence (DNA): TGTGCCAGCAGCCAAGGCCTAGCGGGGAACGAGCAGTACTTC.